Each of the 29 T cell receptor beta chains below was sequenced from the same sample in a study of CD8+ T cells in alopecia areata. Sample treatment: oral pan-JAK inhibitor, 5-10 mg twice daily. Isolated RNA was reverse transcribed into cDNA used as the sequencing template. Using immunoSEQ multiplex PCR, the repertoire was profiled, and TCRdb retains in-frame clones only, with some absent. This sample has approximately 280,000 clones, with roughly 50% found just once. Source: CD4+ T cells sorted from blood, taken at week 24, from a patient treated with tofacitinib. These receptors all come from a human donor with alopecia areata.

The chain employs TRBV15 and TRBJ2-5; D possibly matches TRBD1 or TRBD2 (6 bases each). The CDR3 totals 15 residues. V was cut by 1 base and J by 4 bases, with 13 bases left in between. Germline loops: CDR1 LNHNV, CDR2 YYDKDF (reference sequence). In DNA form, the CDR3 reads TGTGCCACCAGCAGAGTAGAGCCGGGGGCAGAGACCCAGTACTTC. Residues: CATSRVEPGAETQYF. The full variable domain, completed using reference TRBV15 and TRBJ2-5, is DAMVIQNPRYQVTQFGKPVTLSCSQTLNHNVMYWYQQKSSQAPKLLFHYYDKDFNNEADTPDNFQSRRPNTSFCFLDIRSPGLGDTAMYLCATSRVEPGAETQYFGPGTRLLVL.

V gene TRBV7-8 combines with J gene TRBJ2-5; D is possibly TRBD1 or TRBD2 (6 bases each). Trimming took 5 bases from V and 4 from J, leaving 14 bases between them. The CDR3 runs 14 residues. Germline loops: CDR1 SGHVS, CDR2 FQNEAQ. CDR3 region: CASSRGLSGETQYF. As DNA, the CDR3 is TGTGCCAGCAGCCGGGGGCTTAGCGGAGAGACCCAGTACTTC.

This chain connects TRBV7-2 to TRBJ1-1; a possible D gene is TRBD1 (6 bases). Germline lookup yields CDR1 SGHTA and CDR2 FQGNSA. V was shortened by 0 bases and J by 5 bases, with 19 bases between the two germline ends. The CDR3 is 17 residues long. The CDR3 sequence is CASSLASGAQILTEAFF. The CDR3 coding sequence is TGTGCCAGCAGCTTAGCGTCAGGGGCGCAGATTCTGACTGAAGCTTTCTTT.

This chain links TRBV10-3 with TRBJ1-2, with D tentatively TRBD1 (6 bases). This CDR3 comprises 13 residues. Germline loops: CDR1 ENHRY, CDR2 SYGVKD. Trimming removed 3 bases at V and 7 bases at J, with 12 bases between. CDR3 region: CAISDRARGGYTF. The CDR3 nucleotides are TGTGCCATCAGTGACAGGGCCAGGGGTGGCTACACCTTC.

The table lists this clone with a few counts. This sample includes further DNA sequences coding for the same CDR3. This chain's CDR3 is CSVEGRQNTEAFF. CDR3 in DNA: TGCAGCGTGGAGGGACGGCAGAACACTGAAGCTTTCTTT. This rearrangement joins TRBV29-1 to TRBJ1-1; D is perhaps TRBD1 (5 bases). Trimming removed 6 bases from V and 1 base from J, with 12 bases in between. CDR1 and CDR2 (germline): SQVTM, ANQGSEA. This CDR3 is 13 amino acids long.

This clone was seen once. The V call is TRBV7-2, the J call TRBJ2-7; possible D gene TRBD2, 5 bases. Trimming left V 1 base short and J 0 bases short, with 7 bases between. Germline V gene lookup returns CDR1 SGHTA and CDR2 FQGNSA. The CDR3 sequence is 14 residues long. CDR3 in amino acids: CASSLGGHSYEQYF. The CDR3 DNA reads as TGTGCCAGCAGCTTAGGCGGGCACTCCTACGAGCAGTACTTC.

This rearrangement joins TRBV4-1 to TRBJ2-5, with D unclear. Germline CDR1 and CDR2: MGHRA and YSYEKL. V lost 6 bases, J lost 0 bases, and 14 bases lay in between. This CDR3 spans 15 amino acids. CDR3 sequence (DNA): TGCGCCAGCAGTCTTATGTACCGGAACCAAGAGACCCAGTACTTC. Amino acids: CASSLMYRNQETQYF.

The gene calls are TRBV13 and TRBJ2-7; 10 positions match TRBD2. The CDR3 has 15 amino acids. Germline lookup yields CDR1 PRHDT and CDR2 FYEKMQ (reference sequence). V was pared by 5 bases and J by 4 bases, with 8 bases of the junction left unmatched. The chain's CDR3 is CASSGAGGRVYEQYF. DNA of the CDR3: TGTGCCAGCAGCGGAGCGGGGGGGCGCGTTTACGAGCAGTACTTC.

The chain uses TRBV11-2 and TRBJ2-2, with TRBD2 identical over 7 bases. Unmatched junction bases numbered 2, after V lost 1 base and J lost 3 bases. CDR1 SGHAT and CDR2 FQNNGV come from the germline V gene. The CDR3 runs 15 residues. The CDR3 DNA reads TGTGCCAGCAGCTTAGCGGGGGGATACACCGGGGAGCTGTTTTTT. Translation: CASSLAGGYTGELFF.

This clone was seen a few times. This chain links TRBV7-9 with TRBJ1-5; D not certain. Germline V gene lookup returns CDR1 SEHNR and CDR2 FQNEAQ (reference sequence). The CDR3 totals 12 residues. V was pared by 8 bases and J by 7 bases, with 12 bases between. The CDR3 protein is CASGNGGQPQHF. DNA of the CDR3: TGTGCCAGCGGAAACGGAGGGCAGCCCCAGCATTTT.

The chain carries TRBV30 and TRBJ1-2; no reliable D call. This CDR3 is 12 amino acids long. Germline-derived CDR1 and CDR2 are GTSNPN and SVGIG (reference sequence). V lost 0 bases and J 3 bases, leaving 5 bases between the germline ends. CDR3 sequence: CAWSVVYYGYTF. CDR3 DNA sequence: TGTGCCTGGAGTGTGGTTTACTATGGCTACACCTTC.

This clone showed up just a few times. The chain has TRBV29-1 and TRBJ2-7; 9 nucleotides align to TRBD1. The junction had 7 bases not matched to a gene; V was cut back by 5 bases and J by 5 bases. The CDR3 loop spans 13 amino acids. Germline lookup yields CDR1 SQVTM and CDR2 ANQGSEA. Here the CDR3 DNA reads TGCAGCGTTAGTGACAGGGGGTACGACGAGCAGTACTTC. This encodes CSVSDRGYDEQYF.

This clone has just a few counts. The chain uses TRBV5-1 and TRBJ2-1, with 7 bases lining up with TRBD1. V trimming: 5 bases; J trimming: 2 bases; junction bases outside the gene matches: 7. CDR3 size: 15 residues. In germline, CDR1 is SGHRS, CDR2 YFSETQ. DNA for the CDR3: TGCGCCAGCAGACCTCGGACAGGCCCCTACAATGAGCAGTTCTTC. Amino acids: CASRPRTGPYNEQFF.

This clone was seen a handful of times. The chain carries TRBV28 and TRBJ2-7, with TRBD1 as a possible D gene (6 bases). Germline CDR1 and CDR2: MDHEN and SYDVKM. The CDR3 totals 14 residues. Trimming stripped 6 bases from V and 4 bases from J, with 16 bases between. The CDR3 spells CASSPQGILYEQYF. For the CDR3, the DNA is TGTGCCAGCAGCCCTCAGGGGATTCTTTACGAGCAGTACTTC.

Only a few counts were recorded for this clone. This chain uses TRBV6-1 with TRBJ2-1; D tentatively fits TRBD1 or TRBD2 (5 bases each). Germline V CDR1 and CDR2: MNHNS, SASEGT. The CDR3 covers 15 residues. The ends were cut back, 4 bases at V and 2 bases at J, with 12 bases in the middle. CDR3 protein: CASSGRDGPYNEQFF. CDR3 nucleotides: TGTGCCAGCAGTGGCCGGGACGGGCCCTACAATGAGCAGTTCTTC.

The CDR3 loop is CASSGYRRDTEAFF. In nucleotides, the CDR3 is TGTGCCAGTAGTGGATACAGGAGAGACACTGAAGCTTTCTTT. The chain combines TRBV19 with TRBJ1-1, with D tentatively TRBD1 (5 bases). Germline assignment: CDR1 LNHDA and CDR2 SQIVND (reference sequence). Trimming cost V 5 bases and J 3 bases, with 13 bases left between them. The length of the CDR3 is 14 residues.

The sample holds a few counts of this clone. The genes are TRBV28 and TRBJ2-1; 8 bases line up with TRBD1. Germline assignment: CDR1 MDHEN and CDR2 SYDVKM. Germline trimming cut 3 bases from V and 6 bases from J; bases unmatched to any gene: 4. The CDR3 covers 14 residues. CDR3 sequence (DNA): TGTGCCAGCAGTTTTTTGGACAGGGCCAATGAGCAGTTCTTC. Residues: CASSFLDRANEQFF.

The chain employs TRBV19 and TRBJ1-2; no clear D gene. Between the trimmed V and J ends, which lost 3 bases and 4 bases, there was a span of 9 bases. Germline CDR1 LNHDA, CDR2 SQIVND (reference sequence). The CDR3 is 13 amino acids. CDR3 bases: TGTGCCAGTAGTATTAAGGCATTCTATGGCTACACCTTC. This gives the protein CASSIKAFYGYTF.

This clone turned up a few times. The V gene is TRBV29-1, the J gene TRBJ2-7; no clear D gene. V was shortened by 0 bases and J by 4 bases, with 7 bases between the two germline ends. The CDR3 is made up of 12 amino acids. Germline CDR1 is SQVTM and CDR2 is ANQGSEA. DNA for the CDR3: TGCAGCGTTGAAGATCACCGTTACGAGCAGTACTTC. Residues: CSVEDHRYEQYF.

This clone appeared a few times. The chain combines TRBV7-3 with TRBJ2-3; D not certain. Trimming removed 4 bases at V and 2 bases at J, with 1 base between. Germline CDR1 is SGHTA and CDR2 is FQGTGA. The CDR3 has 11 amino acids. In DNA, the CDR3 is TGTGCCAGCAGCTACACAGATACGCAGTATTTT. Residues: CASSYTDTQYF.

The table lists this clone with a few counts. This chain connects TRBV7-3 to TRBJ2-5, with 10 bases identical to TRBD1. The CDR3 has 15 residues. Unmatched junction bases numbered 6, after V lost 5 bases and J lost 3 bases. CDR1 and CDR2 from the germline V gene are SGHTA and FQGTGA. The CDR3 coding sequence is TGTGCCAGCAGCCTGGATGGACAGGGGGAAGAGACCCAGTACTTC. The encoded protein is CASSLDGQGEETQYF.

This clone was counted at least ten times. This chain connects TRBV6-5 to TRBJ2-7, with a tentative D call TRBD1 (6 bases). The CDR3 covers 13 residues. Germline V gene data show CDR1 as MNHEY and CDR2 as SVGAGI. Trimming shortened V by 6 bases and J by 4 bases, and 13 bases separated the two germline ends. The CDR3 loop is CASRQSGTYEQYF. The CDR3 region has the DNA TGTGCCAGCAGGCAATCCGGGACATACGAGCAGTACTTC.

This clone has more than one count but fewer than ten. The chain links TRBV10-3 to TRBJ1-2; D remains unclear. The germline V and J ends were trimmed by 0 bases and 6 bases, with 8 bases remaining between them. The V gene's germline CDR1 is ENHRY and CDR2 SYGVKD. There are 13 residues in the CDR3. CDR3 protein: CAISESNPDGYTF. In DNA form, the CDR3 reads TGTGCCATCAGTGAGTCGAATCCTGATGGCTACACCTTC.

The chain carries TRBV25-1 and TRBJ2-6; weak D call: TRBD2 (5 bases). This CDR3 spans 17 amino acids. Trimming pared 7 bases from V and 0 bases from J, leaving 16 bases between. Germline CDR1 and CDR2: MGHDK and SYGVNS. The CDR3 DNA sequence: TGTGCCAGCACGGGCGTCGGAGGCCCCTCTGGGGCCAACGTCCTGACTTTC. Protein: CASTGVGGPSGANVLTF.

In nucleotides, the CDR3 is TGTGCCATCAGTGCGGCAGCGGATACGCAGTATTTT. It encodes CAISAAADTQYF. The rearrangement uses TRBV10-3 and TRBJ2-3, with D hard to call. This CDR3 region has 12 residues. V shed 4 bases and J shed 6 bases, with 8 bases lying between them. The V gene's germline CDR1 is ENHRY and CDR2 SYGVKD.

The CDR3 loop reads CASSPNTLVKSASYTF. The CDR3, as DNA: TGTGCCAGCAGTCCCAACACCTTAGTTAAATCGGCAAGCTACACCTTC. The gene calls are TRBV28 and TRBJ1-2; D ambiguous. There are 16 residues in the CDR3. Per germline, CDR1 MDHEN and CDR2 SYDVKM. With 5 bases removed from V and 9 bases from J, the gap between germline ends came to 25 bases.

The chain joins TRBV7-2 to TRBJ1-1; TRBD1 agrees at 8 bases. The ends lost 4 bases at V and 4 bases at J; junction bases unmatched: 8. From germline, CDR1 is SGHTA and CDR2 FQGNSA. CDR3 size: 15 residues. The DNA for the CDR3 is TGTGCCAGCAGCTCCACCGACAGGGGAGGCACTGAAGCTTTCTTT. Translated: CASSSTDRGGTEAFF.

The J gene is TRBJ2-3, the V gene TRBV7-9; TRBD2 matches at 9 bases. With V trimmed by 5 bases and J by 6 bases, 6 bases remained unmatched. CDR3 length: 14 amino acids. The V gene's germline CDR1 is SEHNR and CDR2 FQNEAQ (reference sequence). The CDR3 region is CASSLGTSPDTQYF. Written as DNA, the CDR3 is TGTGCCAGCAGCCTAGGGACTAGCCCGGATACGCAGTATTTT.

The rearrangement uses TRBV4-3 and TRBJ2-1; TRBD1 agrees at 7 bases. CDR1 is LGHNA and CDR2 is YSLEER in the germline V gene. The CDR3 is made up of 18 amino acids. V shed 4 bases and J 4 bases; nucleotides not matched to a gene: 16. The CDR3 spells CASSLQPRTGVRYNEQFF. CDR3 coding DNA: TGCGCCAGCAGCCTCCAACCTCGGACAGGAGTAAGGTACAATGAGCAGTTCTTC.